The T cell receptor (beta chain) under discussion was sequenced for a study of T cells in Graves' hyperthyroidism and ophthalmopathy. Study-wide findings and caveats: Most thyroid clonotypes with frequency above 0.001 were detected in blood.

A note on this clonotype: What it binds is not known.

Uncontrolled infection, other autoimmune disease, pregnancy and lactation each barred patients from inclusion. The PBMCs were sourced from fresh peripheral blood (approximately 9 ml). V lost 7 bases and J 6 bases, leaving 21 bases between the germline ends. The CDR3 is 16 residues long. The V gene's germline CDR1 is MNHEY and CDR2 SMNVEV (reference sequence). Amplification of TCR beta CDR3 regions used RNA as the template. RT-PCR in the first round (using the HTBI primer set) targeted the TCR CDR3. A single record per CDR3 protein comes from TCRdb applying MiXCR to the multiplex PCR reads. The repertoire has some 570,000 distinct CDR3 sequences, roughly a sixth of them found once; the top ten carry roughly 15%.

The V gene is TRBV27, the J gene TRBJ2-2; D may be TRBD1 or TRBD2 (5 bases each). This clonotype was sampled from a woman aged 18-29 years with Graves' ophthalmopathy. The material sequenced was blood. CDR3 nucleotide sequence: TGTGCCAGCACCATGCTGGGGACGTCGGGTGCCGGGGAGCTGTTTTTT. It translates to CASTMLGTSGAGELFF.